Below, one T cell receptor (beta chain) is given with its context. It has no known antigen specificity. Nothing much larger sits one base from this clone, and base qualities are not available. Participants in the prospective study were aged about 18 to 95 years, lived in about two dozen United States geographic areas, and enrolled through a virtual design. Cohort assignment in the prospective study relied on participant-reported clinical history from a screening survey and a study questionnaire. Recovered participants in ImmuneRACE Cohort 3 were defined by two consecutive negative NP/OP PCR tests, clearance by a healthcare professional, or resolution of symptoms. Mobile phlebotomists in the prospective study collected whole blood, serum and a nasopharyngeal or oropharyngeal swab from every participant. Participants in the prospective study had the option to provide additional blood draws and questionnaires over an approximately 2-month period. Prospective study blood samples were shipped either frozen or at room temperature before DNA extraction.

The sample belongs to a study of blood T cell repertoires in COVID-19 (TCRdb year 2020). Background for the entire study: The collaborator samples originated in the United States, Italy and Spain and spanned the acute and convalescent phases of COVID-19. Samples were obtained from the ongoing ImmuneRACE study (first 160 participants) and from roughly 1,300 subjects provided by 6 global collaborators. The material from the prospective study consisted of cDNA or gDNA derived from T cells, B-cell-depleted T cells, or PBMCs. Nearly every sample came with metadata listing a de-identified subject ID, COVID-19 status, age in years and sex. Deeply sampled blood TCRbeta repertoires from subjects exposed to, actively infected with, or recovered from COVID-19 were included in the dataset. Where available, HLA class I and class II types were taken from metadata supplied by the sample provider and were not determined by assay-based typing. The repertoires were released in a freely available public database intended as a resource for research on the immune response to SARS-CoV-2.

The paper's findings and limits, for the study overall: The amount of clinical and demographic metadata varied by source and participant and was provided uncurated.

CDR3 length: 16 amino acids, cysteine to phenylalanine. The CDR3 DNA has 48 bases and is translated from base 1. V is pruned by 5 bases and J by 5 bases, leaving 15 bases of the junction without a gene match. CDR1 and CDR2 are drawn from the germline V gene (reference sequence): DFQATT, SNEGSKA. TCRbeta CDR3 regions were amplified from genomic DNA by means of the immunoSEQ Assay, a bias-controlled multiplex PCR. In the paper's pipeline: The number of nucleated cells in each sample was estimated from the amplification of reference gene primers within the assay. To quantify the absolute abundance of each unique TCRbeta CDR3 rearrangement, sequence reads were collapsed and filtered. For each sample, productive Simpson clonality was calculated as the square root of Simpson's diversity index over productive rearrangements. TCRdb retrieved this table from immuneACCESS and kept in-frame rearrangements only. Not all clones are present; in checked studies, unresolved V genes account for under half, and no reason is known for the remainder. Clone size and the V and J calls come from that table; the DNA yielded D and trimming. In all, the sample holds some 170,000 clones, and approximately 80% of those were seen once. The top ten constitute around 15% of the sample.

The clonotype was recovered from a man between 50 and 59 years old who had recovered from COVID-19. The V and J genes are TRBV20-1 and TRBJ2-1, with 7 bases aligning to TRBD1. Sequenced input: PBMCs or T cells enriched from blood (not recorded which). Here is the DNA: TGCAGTGCTCGTGGGCATAGAGGGGGCTTGGACAATGAGCAGTTCTTC. The translation is CSARGHRGGLDNEQFF.